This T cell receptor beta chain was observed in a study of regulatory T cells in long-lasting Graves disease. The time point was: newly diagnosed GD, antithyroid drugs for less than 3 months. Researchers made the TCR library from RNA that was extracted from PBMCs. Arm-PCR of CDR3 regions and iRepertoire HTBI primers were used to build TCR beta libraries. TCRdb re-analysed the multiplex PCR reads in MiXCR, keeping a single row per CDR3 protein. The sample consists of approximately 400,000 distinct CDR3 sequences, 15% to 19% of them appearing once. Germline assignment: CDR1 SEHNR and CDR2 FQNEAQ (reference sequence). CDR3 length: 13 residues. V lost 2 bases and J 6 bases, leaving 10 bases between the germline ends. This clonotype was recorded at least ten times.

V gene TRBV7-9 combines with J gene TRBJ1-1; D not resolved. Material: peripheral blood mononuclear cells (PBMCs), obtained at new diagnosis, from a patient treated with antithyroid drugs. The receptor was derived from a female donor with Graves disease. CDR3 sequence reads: CASSLLSYPEAFF. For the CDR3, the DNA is TGTGCCAGCAGCTTACTCTCCTACCCTGAAGCTTTCTTT.